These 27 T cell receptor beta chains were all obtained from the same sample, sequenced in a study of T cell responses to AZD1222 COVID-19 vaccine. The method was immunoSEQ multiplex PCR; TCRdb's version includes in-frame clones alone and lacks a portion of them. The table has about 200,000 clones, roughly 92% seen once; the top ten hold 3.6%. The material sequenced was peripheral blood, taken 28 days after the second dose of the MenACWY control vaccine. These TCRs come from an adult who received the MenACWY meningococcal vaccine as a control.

CDR3 DNA: TGTGCCAGCAGCCTTGAGGGGAGGGGTAACAATGAGCAGTTCTTC. It is translated as CASSLEGRGNNEQFF. The chain joins TRBV7-3 to TRBJ2-1; 7 bases fit TRBD2. The V gene end was trimmed by 5 bases and the J gene end by 5 bases; junction bases not matched to a gene: 9. Germline V lookup: CDR1 SGHTA, CDR2 FQGTGA. This CDR3 comprises 15 residues.

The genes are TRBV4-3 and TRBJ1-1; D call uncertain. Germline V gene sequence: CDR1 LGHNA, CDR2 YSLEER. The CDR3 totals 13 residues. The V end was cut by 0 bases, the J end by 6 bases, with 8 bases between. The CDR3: CASSQDPRAEAFF. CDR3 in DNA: TGCGCCAGCAGCCAAGATCCCCGGGCTGAAGCTTTCTTT.

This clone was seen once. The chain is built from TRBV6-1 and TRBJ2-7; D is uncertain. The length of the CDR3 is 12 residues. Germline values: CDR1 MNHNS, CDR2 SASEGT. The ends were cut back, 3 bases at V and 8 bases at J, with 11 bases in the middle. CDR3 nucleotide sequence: TGTGCCAGCAGTGAGACCGTACAGAAGCAGTACTTC. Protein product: CASSETVQKQYF.

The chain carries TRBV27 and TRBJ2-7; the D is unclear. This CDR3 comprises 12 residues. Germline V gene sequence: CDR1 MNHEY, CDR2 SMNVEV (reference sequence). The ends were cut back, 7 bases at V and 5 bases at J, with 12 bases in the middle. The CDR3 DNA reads TGTGCCAGCACCCCTAGTCAAGACGAGCAGTACTTC. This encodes CASTPSQDEQYF.

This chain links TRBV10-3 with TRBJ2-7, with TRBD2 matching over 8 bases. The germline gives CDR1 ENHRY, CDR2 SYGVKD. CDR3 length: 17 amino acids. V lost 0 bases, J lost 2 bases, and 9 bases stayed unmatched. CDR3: CAISESSWEAGAYEQYF. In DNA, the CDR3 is TGTGCCATCAGTGAGTCGAGCTGGGAAGCGGGAGCCTACGAGCAGTACTTC.

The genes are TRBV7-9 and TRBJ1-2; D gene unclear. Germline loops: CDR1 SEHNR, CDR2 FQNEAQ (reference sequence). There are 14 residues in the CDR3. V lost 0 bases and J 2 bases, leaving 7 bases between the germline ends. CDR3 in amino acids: CASSLARLNYGYTF. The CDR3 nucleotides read TGTGCCAGCAGCTTAGCGAGGTTAAACTATGGCTACACCTTC.

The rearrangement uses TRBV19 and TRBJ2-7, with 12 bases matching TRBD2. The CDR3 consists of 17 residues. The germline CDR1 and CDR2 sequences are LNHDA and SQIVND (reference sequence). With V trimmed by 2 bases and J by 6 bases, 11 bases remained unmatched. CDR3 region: CASSIPSLAGGPVEQYF. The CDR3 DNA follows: TGTGCCAGTAGTATACCCTCCCTAGCGGGAGGGCCTGTCGAGCAGTACTTC.

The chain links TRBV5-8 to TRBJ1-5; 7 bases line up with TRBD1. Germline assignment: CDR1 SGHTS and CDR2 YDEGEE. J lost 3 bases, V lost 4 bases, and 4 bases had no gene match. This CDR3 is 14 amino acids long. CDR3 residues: CASSPGQANQPQHF. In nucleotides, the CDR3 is TGTGCCAGCAGCCCTGGACAGGCCAATCAGCCCCAGCATTTT.

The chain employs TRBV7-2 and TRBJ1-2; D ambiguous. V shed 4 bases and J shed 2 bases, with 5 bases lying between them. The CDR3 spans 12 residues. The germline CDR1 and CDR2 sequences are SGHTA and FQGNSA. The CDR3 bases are TGTGCCAGCAGCTCGGACAACTATGGCTACACCTTC. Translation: CASSSDNYGYTF.

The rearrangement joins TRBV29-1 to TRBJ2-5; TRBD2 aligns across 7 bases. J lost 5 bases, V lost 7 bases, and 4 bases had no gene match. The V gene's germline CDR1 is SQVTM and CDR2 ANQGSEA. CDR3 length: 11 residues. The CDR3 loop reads CSADGRETQYF. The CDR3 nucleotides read TGCAGCGCTGACGGGAGGGAGACCCAGTACTTC.

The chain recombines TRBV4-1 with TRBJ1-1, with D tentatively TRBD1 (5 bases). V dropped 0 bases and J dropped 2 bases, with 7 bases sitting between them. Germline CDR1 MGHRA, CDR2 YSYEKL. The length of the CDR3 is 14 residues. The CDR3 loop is CASSQDQGNTEAFF. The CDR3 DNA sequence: TGCGCCAGCAGCCAAGATCAGGGTAACACTGAAGCTTTCTTT.

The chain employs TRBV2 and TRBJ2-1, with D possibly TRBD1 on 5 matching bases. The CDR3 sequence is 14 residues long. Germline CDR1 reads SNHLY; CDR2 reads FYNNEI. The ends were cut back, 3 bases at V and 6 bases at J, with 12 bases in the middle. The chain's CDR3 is CASSESQGFNEQFF. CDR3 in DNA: TGTGCCAGCAGTGAGTCCCAGGGCTTCAATGAGCAGTTCTTC.

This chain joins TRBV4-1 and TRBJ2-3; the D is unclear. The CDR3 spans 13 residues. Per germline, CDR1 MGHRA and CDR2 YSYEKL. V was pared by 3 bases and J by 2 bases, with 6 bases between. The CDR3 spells CASSQGPTDTQYF. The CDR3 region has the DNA TGCGCCAGCAGCCAGGGCCCCACAGATACGCAGTATTTT.

The CDR3 loop is CASRNGGSGYNEQFF. The CDR3 DNA reads as TGTGCCAGCAGAAATGGGGGGTCAGGTTACAATGAGCAGTTCTTC. The V call is TRBV6-4, the J call TRBJ2-1, with a possible D match to TRBD2 (6 bases). Per the germline V gene, CDR1 is MRHNA and CDR2 is SNTAGT. CDR3 length: 15 residues. V was pared by 6 bases and J by 4 bases, with 16 bases between.

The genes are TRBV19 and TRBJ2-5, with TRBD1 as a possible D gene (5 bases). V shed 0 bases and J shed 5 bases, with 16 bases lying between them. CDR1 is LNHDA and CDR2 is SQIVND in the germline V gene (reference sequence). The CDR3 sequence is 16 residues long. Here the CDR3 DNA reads TGTGCCAGTAGTATAGATCGATGGGGCGCCGGGGAGACCCAGTACTTC. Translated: CASSIDRWGAGETQYF.

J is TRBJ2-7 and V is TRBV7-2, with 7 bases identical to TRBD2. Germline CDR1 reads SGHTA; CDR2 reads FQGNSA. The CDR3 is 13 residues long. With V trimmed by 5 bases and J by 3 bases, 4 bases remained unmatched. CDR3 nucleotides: TGTGCCAGCAGCCCGCGGGAGTTCTACGAGCAGTACTTC. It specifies CASSPREFYEQYF. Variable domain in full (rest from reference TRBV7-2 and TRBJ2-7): GAGVSQSPSNKVTEKGKDVELRCDPISGHTALYWYRQSLGQGLEFLIYFQGNSAPDKSGLPSDRFSAERTGGSVSTLTIQRTQQEDSAVYLCASSPREFYEQYFGPGTRLTVT.

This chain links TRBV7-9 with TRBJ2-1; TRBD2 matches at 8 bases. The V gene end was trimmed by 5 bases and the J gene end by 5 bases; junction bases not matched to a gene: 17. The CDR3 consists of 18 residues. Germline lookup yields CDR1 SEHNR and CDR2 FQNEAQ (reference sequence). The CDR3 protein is CASSRGRSGGKGDNEQFF. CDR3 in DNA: TGTGCCAGCAGCCGCGGACGGAGCGGGGGAAAGGGGGACAATGAGCAGTTCTTC. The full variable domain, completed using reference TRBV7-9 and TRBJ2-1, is DTGVSQNPRHKITKRGQNVTFRCDPISEHNRLYWYRQTLGQGPEFLTYFQNEAQLEKSRLLSDRFSAERPKGSFSTLEIQRTEQGDSAMYLCASSRGRSGGKGDNEQFFGPGTRLTVL.

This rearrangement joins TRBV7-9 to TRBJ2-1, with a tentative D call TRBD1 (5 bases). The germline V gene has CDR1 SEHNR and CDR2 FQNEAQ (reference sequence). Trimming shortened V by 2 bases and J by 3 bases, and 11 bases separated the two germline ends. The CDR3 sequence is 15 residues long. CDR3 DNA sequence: TGTGCCAGCAGCTTATGGGGCTACATCTACAATGAGCAGTTCTTC. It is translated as CASSLWGYIYNEQFF.

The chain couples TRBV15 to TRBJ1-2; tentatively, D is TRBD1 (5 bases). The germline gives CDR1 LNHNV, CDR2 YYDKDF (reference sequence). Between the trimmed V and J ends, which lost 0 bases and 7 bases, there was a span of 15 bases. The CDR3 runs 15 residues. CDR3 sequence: CATSRDGRVVGGYTF. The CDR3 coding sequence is TGTGCCACCAGCAGAGACGGCAGGGTGGTAGGTGGCTACACCTTC.

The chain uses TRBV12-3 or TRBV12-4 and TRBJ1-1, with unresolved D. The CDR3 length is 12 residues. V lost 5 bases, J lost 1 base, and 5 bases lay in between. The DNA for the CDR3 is TGTGCCAGCAGTGGGCCGAACACTGAAGCTTTCTTT. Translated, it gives CASSGPNTEAFF.

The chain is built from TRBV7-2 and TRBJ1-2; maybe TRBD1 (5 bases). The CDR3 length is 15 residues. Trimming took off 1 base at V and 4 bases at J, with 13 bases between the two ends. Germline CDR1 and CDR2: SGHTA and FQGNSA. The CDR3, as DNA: TGTGCCAGCAGCTTAGATACGGGGGTCACCTATGGCTACACCTTC. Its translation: CASSLDTGVTYGYTF.

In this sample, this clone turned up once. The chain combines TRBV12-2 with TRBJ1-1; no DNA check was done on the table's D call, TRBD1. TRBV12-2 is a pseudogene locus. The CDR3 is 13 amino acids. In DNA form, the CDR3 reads TGTGCAAGTCGCTTATTGTCAGGGTATGAAGCTTTCTTT. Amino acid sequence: CASRLLSGYEAFF.

The CDR3 here is CASSLALGDNSPLHF. The CDR3 nucleotides read TGTGCCAGCAGCTTAGCGCTTGGGGATAATTCACCCCTCCACTTT. The chain links TRBV7-9 to TRBJ1-6; no clear D. The CDR3 covers 15 residues. CDR1 SEHNR and CDR2 FQNEAQ come from the germline V gene (reference sequence). V dropped 0 bases and J dropped 5 bases, with 8 bases sitting between them. The full variable domain, rest sourced from reference TRBV7-9 and TRBJ1-6, is DTGVSQNPRHKITKRGQNVTFRCDPISEHNRLYWYRQTLGQGPEFLTYFQNEAQLEKSRLLSDRFSAERPKGSFSTLEIQRTEQGDSAMYLCASSLALGDNSPLHFGNGTRLTVT.

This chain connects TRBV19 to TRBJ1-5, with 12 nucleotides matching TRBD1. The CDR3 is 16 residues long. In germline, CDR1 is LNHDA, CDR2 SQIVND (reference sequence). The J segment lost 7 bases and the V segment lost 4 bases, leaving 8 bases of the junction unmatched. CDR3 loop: CASSNPGTGGVQPQHF. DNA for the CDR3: TGTGCCAGTAGTAATCCCGGGACAGGGGGCGTCCAGCCCCAGCATTTT.

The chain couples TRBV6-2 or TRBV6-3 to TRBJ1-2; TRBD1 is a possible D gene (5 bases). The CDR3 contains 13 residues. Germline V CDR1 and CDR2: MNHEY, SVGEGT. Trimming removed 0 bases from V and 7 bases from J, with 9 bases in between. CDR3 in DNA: TGTGCCAGCAGTTACTCGCCCAGGGCTGGCTACACCTTC. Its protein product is CASSYSPRAGYTF.

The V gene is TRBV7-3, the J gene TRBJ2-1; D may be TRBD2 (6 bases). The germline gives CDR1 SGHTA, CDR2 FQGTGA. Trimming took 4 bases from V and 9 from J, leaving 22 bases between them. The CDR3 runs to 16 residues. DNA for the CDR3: TGTGCCAGCAGCTCCATCGGGACTCCGGGGCGGAGTGAGCAGTTCTTC. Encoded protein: CASSSIGTPGRSEQFF.

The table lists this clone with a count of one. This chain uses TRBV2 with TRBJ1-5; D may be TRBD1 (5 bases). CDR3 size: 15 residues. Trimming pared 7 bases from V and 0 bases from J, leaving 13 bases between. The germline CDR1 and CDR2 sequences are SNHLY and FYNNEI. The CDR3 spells CASTTEAYSNQPQHF. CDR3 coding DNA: TGTGCCAGCACGACAGAGGCATATAGCAATCAGCCCCAGCATTTT.